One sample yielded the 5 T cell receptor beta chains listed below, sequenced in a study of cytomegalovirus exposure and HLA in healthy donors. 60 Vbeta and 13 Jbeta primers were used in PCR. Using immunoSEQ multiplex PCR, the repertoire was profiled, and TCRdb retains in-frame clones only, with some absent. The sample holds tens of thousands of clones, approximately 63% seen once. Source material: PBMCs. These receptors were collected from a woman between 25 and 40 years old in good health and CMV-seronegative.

The CDR3 is CASSQDPRGPEKLFF. The DNA for the CDR3 is TGTGCCAGCAGCCAAGATCCCAGGGGGCCTGAAAAACTGTTTTTT. This sequence joins TRBV14 and TRBJ1-4; 8 nucleotides agree with TRBD1. The ends lost 0 bases at V and 7 bases at J; junction bases unmatched: 4. The CDR3 is 15 residues long. The V gene's germline CDR1 is SGHDN and CDR2 FVKESK. Variable domain in full (rest from reference TRBV14 and TRBJ1-4): EAGVTQFPSHSVIEKGQTVTLRCDPISGHDNLYWYRRVMGKEIKFLLHFVKESKQDESGMPNNRFLAERTGGTYSTLKVQPAELEDSGVYFCASSQDPRGPEKLFFGSGTQLSVL.

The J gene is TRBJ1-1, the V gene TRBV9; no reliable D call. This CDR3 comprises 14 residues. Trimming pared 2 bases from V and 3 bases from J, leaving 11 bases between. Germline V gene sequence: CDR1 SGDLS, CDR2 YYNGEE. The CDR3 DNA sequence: TGTGCCAGCAGCGTTTATGGCGGGGACACTGAAGCTTTCTTT. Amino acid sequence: CASSVYGGDTEAFF.

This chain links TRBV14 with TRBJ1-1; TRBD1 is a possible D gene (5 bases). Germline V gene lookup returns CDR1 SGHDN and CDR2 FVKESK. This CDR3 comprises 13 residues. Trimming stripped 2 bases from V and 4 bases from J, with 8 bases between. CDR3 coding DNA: TGTGCCAGCAGCCAATGGGGGGGCACTGAAGCTTTCTTT. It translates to CASSQWGGTEAFF.

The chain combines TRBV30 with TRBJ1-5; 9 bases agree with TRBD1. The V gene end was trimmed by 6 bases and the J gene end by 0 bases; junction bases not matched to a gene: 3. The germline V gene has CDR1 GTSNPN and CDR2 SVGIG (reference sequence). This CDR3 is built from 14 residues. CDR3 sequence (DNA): TGTGCCTGCGGGACAGGGAATAGCAATCAGCCCCAGCATTTT. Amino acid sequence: CACGTGNSNQPQHF.

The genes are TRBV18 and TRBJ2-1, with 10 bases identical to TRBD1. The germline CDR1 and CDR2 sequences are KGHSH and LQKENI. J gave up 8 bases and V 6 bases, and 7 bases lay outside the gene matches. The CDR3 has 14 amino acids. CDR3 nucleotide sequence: TGTGCCAGCTCTCCGGGACAGGGGAGTGATGAGCAGTTCTTC. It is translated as CASSPGQGSDEQFF. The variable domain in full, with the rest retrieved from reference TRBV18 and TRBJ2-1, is NAGVMQNPRHLVRRRGQEARLRCSPMKGHSHVYWYRQLPEEGLKFMVYLQKENIIDESGMPKERFSAEFPKEGPSILRIQQVVRGDSAAYFCASSPGQGSDEQFFGPGTRLTVL.